This entry features one TCR beta chain sequence. A far larger clone is off by one base, so a read error is likely. This specimen includes other DNA sequences encoding the same CDR3. The CDR3 loop spans 17 amino acids. From germline, CDR1 is SEHNR and CDR2 FQNEAQ (reference sequence). This record belongs to a study of shared clonotypes between healthy human individuals. Study as a whole: Contributing individuals were two females and three males aged 18 to 49.

Donors were healthy HIV-negative adults without recently reported acute infections or vaccinations. Libraries were prepared by immunoSEQ multiplex PCR; TCRdb keeps only in-frame clonotypes and omits some of them. The profile shows about 490,000 clones, 81% of them singletons. Sequenced material: PBMCs. This chain links TRBV7-9 with TRBJ2-2; 12 bases are shared with TRBD2. The receptor was derived from a woman between 40 and 50 years old in good health. Some clones in this sample may be carry-over from other donors' samples. CDR3 amino acids: CASSSTRTSGNTGELFF. CDR3 sequence (DNA): TGTGCCAGCAGCTCCACTCGGACTAGCGGGAACACAGGGGAGCTGTTTTTT.